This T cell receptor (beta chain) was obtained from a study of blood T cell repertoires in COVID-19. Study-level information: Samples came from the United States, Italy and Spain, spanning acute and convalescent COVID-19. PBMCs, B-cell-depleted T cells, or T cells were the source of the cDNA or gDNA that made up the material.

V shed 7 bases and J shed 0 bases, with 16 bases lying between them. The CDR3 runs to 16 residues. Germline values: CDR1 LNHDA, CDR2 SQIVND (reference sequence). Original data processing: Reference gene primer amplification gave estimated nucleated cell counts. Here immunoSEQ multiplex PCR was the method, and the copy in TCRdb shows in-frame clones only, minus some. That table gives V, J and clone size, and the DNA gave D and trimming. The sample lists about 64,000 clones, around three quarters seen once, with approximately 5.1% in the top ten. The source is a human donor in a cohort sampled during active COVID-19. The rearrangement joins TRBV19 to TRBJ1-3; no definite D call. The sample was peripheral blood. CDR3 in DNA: TGTGCCAGTAACAACGAGGGTTCGAGCTCTGGAAACACCATATATTTT. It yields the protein CASNNEGSSSGNTIYF.